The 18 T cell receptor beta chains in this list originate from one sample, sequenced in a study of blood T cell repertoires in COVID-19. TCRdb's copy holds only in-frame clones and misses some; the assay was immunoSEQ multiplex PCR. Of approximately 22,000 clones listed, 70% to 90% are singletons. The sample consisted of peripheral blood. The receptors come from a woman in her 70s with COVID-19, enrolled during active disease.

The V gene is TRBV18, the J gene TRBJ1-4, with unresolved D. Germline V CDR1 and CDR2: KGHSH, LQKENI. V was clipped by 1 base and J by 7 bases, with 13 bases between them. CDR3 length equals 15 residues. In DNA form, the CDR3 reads TGTGCCAGCTCACCACAGACGGGGTCGGCTGAAAAACTGTTTTTT. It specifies CASSPQTGSAEKLFF.

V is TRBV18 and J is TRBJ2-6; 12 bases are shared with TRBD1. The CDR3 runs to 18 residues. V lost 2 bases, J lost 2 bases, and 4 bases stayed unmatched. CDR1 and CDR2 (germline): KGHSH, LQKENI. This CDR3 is CASSPVGTGGAGANVLTF. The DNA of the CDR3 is TGTGCCAGCTCACCAGTCGGGACAGGGGGCGCTGGGGCCAACGTCCTGACTTTC.

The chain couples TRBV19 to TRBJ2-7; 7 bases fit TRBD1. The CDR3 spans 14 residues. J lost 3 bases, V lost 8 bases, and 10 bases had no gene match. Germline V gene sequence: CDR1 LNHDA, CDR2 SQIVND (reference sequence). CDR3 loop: CASSAGTAYYEQYF. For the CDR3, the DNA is TGTGCCAGTTCCGCCGGGACAGCTTACTACGAGCAGTACTTC.

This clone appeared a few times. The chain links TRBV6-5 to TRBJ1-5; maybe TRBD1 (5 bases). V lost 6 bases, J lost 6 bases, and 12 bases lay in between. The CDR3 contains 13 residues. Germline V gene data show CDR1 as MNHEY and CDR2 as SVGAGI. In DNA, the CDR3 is TGTGCCAGCAGCCCCAGGGATGCTCAGCCCCAGCATTTT. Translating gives CASSPRDAQPQHF.

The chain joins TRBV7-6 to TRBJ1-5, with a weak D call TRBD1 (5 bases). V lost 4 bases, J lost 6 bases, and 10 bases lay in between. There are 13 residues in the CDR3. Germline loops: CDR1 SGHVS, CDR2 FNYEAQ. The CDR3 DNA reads TGTGCCAGCAGCTCCCAGGGCGGTCAGCCCCAGCATTTT. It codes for CASSSQGGQPQHF.

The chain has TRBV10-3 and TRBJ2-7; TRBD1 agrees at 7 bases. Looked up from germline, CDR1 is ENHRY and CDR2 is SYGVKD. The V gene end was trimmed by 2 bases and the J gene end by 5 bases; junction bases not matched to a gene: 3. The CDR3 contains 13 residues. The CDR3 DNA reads TGTGCCATCAGTGAGCGCGGACAGGACGAGCAGTACTTC. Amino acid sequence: CAISERGQDEQYF.

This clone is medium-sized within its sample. The CDR3 sequence: CASSSQGGGQPQHF. The CDR3 DNA is TGTGCCAGCAGCTCTCAGGGGGGCGGTCAGCCCCAGCATTTT. The V and J genes are TRBV7-2 and TRBJ1-5; TRBD1 matches 7 bases. This CDR3 is 14 amino acids long. Germline loops: CDR1 SGHTA, CDR2 FQGNSA. The J segment lost 6 bases and the V segment lost 4 bases, leaving 6 bases of the junction unmatched.

CDR3 sequence reads: CASSLSVSGRPYEQYV. The DNA of the CDR3 is TGTGCCAGCAGCTTATCCGTTAGCGGGAGACCCTACGAGCAGTACGTC. This sequence joins TRBV7-6 and TRBJ2-7; 9 bases are shared with TRBD2. V dropped 2 bases and J dropped 2; count of bases not matched to a gene: 7. CDR3 length: 16 residues. CDR1 SGHVS and CDR2 FNYEAQ come from the germline V gene.

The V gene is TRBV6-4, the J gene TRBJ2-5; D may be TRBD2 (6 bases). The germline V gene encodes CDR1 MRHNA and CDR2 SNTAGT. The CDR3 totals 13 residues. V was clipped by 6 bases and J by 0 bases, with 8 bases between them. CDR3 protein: CASRRDYQETQYF. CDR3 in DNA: TGTGCCAGCAGACGGGACTACCAAGAGACCCAGTACTTC.

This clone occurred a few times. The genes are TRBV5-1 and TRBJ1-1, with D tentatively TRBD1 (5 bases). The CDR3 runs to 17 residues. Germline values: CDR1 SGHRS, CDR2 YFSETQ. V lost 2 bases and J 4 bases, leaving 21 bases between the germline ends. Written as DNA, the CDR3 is TGCGCCAGCAGCTTTAGTTCCAGGGCCTCGTGGGGCACTGAAGCTTTCTTT. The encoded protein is CASSFSSRASWGTEAFF. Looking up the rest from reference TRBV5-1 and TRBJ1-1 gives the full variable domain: KAGVTQTPRYLIKTRGQQVTLSCSPISGHRSVSWYQQTPGQGLQFLFEYFSETQRNKGNFPGRFSGRQFSNSRSEMNVSTLELGDSALYLCASSFSSRASWGTEAFFGQGTRLTVV.

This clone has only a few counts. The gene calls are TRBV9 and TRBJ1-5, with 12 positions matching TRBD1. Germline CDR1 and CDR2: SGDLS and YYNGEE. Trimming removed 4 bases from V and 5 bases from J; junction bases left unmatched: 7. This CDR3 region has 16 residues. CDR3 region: CASSHRDRGLYQPQHF. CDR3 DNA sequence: TGTGCCAGCAGCCATCGGGACAGGGGGCTCTATCAGCCCCAGCATTTT.

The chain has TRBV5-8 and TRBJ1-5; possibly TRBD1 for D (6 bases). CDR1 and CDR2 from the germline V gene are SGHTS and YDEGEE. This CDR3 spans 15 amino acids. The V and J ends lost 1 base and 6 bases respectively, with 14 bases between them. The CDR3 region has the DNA TGTGCCAGCAGCTTGAGAGGACAGTCGGGTCAGCCCCAGCATTTT. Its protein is CASSLRGQSGQPQHF.

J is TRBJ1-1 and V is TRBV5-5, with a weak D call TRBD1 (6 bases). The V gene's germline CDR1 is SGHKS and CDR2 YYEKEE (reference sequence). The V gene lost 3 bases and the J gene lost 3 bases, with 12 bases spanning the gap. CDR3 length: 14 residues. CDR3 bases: TGTGCCAGCAGCTATGGGGGCGCGGACACTGAAGCTTTCTTT. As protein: CASSYGGADTEAFF.

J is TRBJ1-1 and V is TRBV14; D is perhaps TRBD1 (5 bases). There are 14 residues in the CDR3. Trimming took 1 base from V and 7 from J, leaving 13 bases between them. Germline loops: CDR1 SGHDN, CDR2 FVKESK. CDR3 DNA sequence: TGTGCCAGCAGCCAAGTTGTGGGGCTTGGTGAAGCTTTCTTT. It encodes CASSQVVGLGEAFF.

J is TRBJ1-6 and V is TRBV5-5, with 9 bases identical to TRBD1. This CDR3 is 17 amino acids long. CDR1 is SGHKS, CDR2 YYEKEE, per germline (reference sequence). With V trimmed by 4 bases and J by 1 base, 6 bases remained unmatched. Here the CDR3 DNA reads TGTGCCAGCAGCCCTACAGGGGGCGCGTCCTATAATTCACCCCTCCACTTT. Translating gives CASSPTGGASYNSPLHF. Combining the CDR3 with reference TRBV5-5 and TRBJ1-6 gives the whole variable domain DAGVTQSPTHLIKTRGQQVTLRCSPISGHKSVSWYQQVLGQGPQFIFQYYEKEERGRGNFPDRFSARQFPNYSSELNVNALLLGDSALYLCASSPTGGASYNSPLHFGNGTRLTVT.

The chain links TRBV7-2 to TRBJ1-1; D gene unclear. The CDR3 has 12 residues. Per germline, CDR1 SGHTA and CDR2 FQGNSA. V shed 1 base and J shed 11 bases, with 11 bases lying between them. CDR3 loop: CASSLGASGAFF. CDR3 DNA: TGTGCCAGCAGCTTAGGGGCGTCTGGGGCTTTCTTT.

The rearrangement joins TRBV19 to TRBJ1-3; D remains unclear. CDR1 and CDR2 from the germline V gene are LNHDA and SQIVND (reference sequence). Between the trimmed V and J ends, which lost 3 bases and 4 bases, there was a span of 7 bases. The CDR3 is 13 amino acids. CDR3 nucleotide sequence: TGTGCCAGTAGTATCGGCGGCGGAAACACCATATATTTT. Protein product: CASSIGGGNTIYF.

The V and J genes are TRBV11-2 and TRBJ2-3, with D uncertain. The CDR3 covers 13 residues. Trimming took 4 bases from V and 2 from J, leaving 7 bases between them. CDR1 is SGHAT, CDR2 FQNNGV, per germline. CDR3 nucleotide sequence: TGTGCCAGCAGCTCCGGTTACACAGATACGCAGTATTTT. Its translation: CASSSGYTDTQYF.